Below, 17 T cell receptor beta chains from the same sample are listed, as sequenced in a study of CD8 T cells in ankylosing spondylitis. One entry per CDR3 protein, called by TCRdb with MiXCR from the 5' RACE reads. The sample holds tens of thousands of distinct CDR3 sequences; around 30% are singletons and the top ten take roughly 59%. The sequencing sample was made of blood, either unsorted or a sorted T cell fraction (not recorded which). The receptors originated from a male donor with ankylosing spondylitis or in good health (not recorded which).

The rearrangement joins TRBV5-4 to TRBJ2-2; D uncertain. CDR3 length: 14 amino acids. The V end lost 1 base, the J end lost 7 bases, and 11 bases lay between the germline ends. From germline, CDR1 is SGHNT and CDR2 YYREEE (reference sequence). The CDR3 protein is CASSLTVRGGELFF. CDR3 DNA: TGTGCCAGCAGCTTGACAGTTCGTGGCGGGGAGCTGTTTTTT.

The chain has TRBV6-1 and TRBJ1-5, with D perhaps matching TRBD1 (6 bases). The CDR3 runs 11 residues. From germline, CDR1 is MNHNS and CDR2 SASEGT. Trimming took 6 bases from V and 12 from J, leaving 12 bases between them. CDR3 in DNA: TGTGCCAGCAGAGTAACAGGGCTCCAGCATTTT. Amino acid sequence: CASRVTGLQHF.

This sequence joins TRBV20-1 and TRBJ2-3; possible D gene TRBD2, 6 bases. V dropped 3 bases and J dropped 1 base, with 14 bases sitting between them. The length of the CDR3 is 15 residues. Germline values: CDR1 DFQATT, CDR2 SNEGSKA (reference sequence). The CDR3 DNA follows: TGCAGTGCTAGTGGGTCGGGGGTGGGCACAGATACGCAGTATTTT. This gives the protein CSASGSGVGTDTQYF.

At least ten counts were recorded for this clonotype. This rearrangement joins TRBV10-3 to TRBJ2-7; D may correspond to TRBD1 or TRBD2 (5 bases each). From germline, CDR1 is ENHRY and CDR2 SYGVKD. CDR3 length equals 15 residues. V was trimmed by 0 bases and J by 7 bases, leaving 16 bases between them. The CDR3, as DNA: TGTGCCATCAGTGAGTCGGGCAGCACAGGCGGGGAGCAGTACGTC. Translating gives CAISESGSTGGEQYV.

A single count supports this clonotype. This chain uses TRBV11-2 with TRBJ2-2; a possible D gene is TRBD2 (6 bases). The CDR3 loop spans 15 amino acids. The V end was cut by 3 bases, the J end by 5 bases, with 13 bases between. Germline-derived CDR1 and CDR2 are SGHAT and FQNNGV. CDR3 sequence reads: CASSFGTGITGELFF. Written as DNA, the CDR3 is TGTGCCAGCAGCTTCGGGACTGGCATAACCGGGGAGCTGTTTTTT.

This clonotype was observed a few times. V is TRBV27 and J is TRBJ2-7; a possible D gene is TRBD2 (5 bases). There are 12 residues in the CDR3. Trimming took off 4 bases at V and 5 bases at J, with 9 bases between the two ends. Germline CDR1 and CDR2: MNHEY and SMNVEV (reference sequence). The DNA for the CDR3 is TGTGCCAGCAGTTCTGGGAGCCACGAGCAGTACTTC. This translates into CASSSGSHEQYF.

This chain links TRBV28 with TRBJ1-2; 11 nucleotides line up with TRBD1. The CDR3 is 13 amino acids. Per the germline V gene, CDR1 is MDHEN and CDR2 is SYDVKM. Trimming at V came to 6 bases and at J to 7 bases, leaving 4 bases not matched to a gene. As DNA, the CDR3 is TGTGCCAGCAGGGACAGGGGGCCGGTTGGCTACACCTTC. This encodes CASRDRGPVGYTF.

This clonotype has more than one count but fewer than ten. The chain combines TRBV27 with TRBJ2-5; 7 bases are shared with TRBD1. Trimming cost V 6 bases and J 3 bases; bases outside gene matches: 4. In germline, CDR1 is MNHEY, CDR2 SMNVEV (reference sequence). This CDR3 has 13 amino acids. The CDR3 nucleotides read TGTGCCAGCAGACGGACAGGCGAAGAGACCCAGTACTTC. It codes for CASRRTGEETQYF.

V is TRBV12-3 or TRBV12-4 and J is TRBJ2-2, with a weak D call TRBD1 (5 bases). V was cut by 4 bases and J by 5 bases, with 11 bases left in between. The CDR3 is 14 residues long. The CDR3 spells CASSSNRQTGELFF. CDR3 nucleotides: TGTGCCAGCAGTTCAAATAGACAGACCGGGGAGCTGTTTTTT.

This clonotype was found a few times. J is TRBJ2-1 and V is TRBV5-1, with 7 bases fitting TRBD2. Germline CDR1 is SGHRS and CDR2 is YFSETQ. V lost 2 bases to trimming and J lost 7 bases; unmatched junction nucleotides: 9. The length of the CDR3 is 15 residues. CDR3 in DNA: TGCGCCAGCAGCTTCTCCAGCGGGATTGGAAATGAGCAGTTCTTC. Translated: CASSFSSGIGNEQFF.

The V call is TRBV5-1, the J call TRBJ2-1; 8 nucleotides line up with TRBD2. This CDR3 has 15 residues. After removal of 3 bases from V and 7 bases from J, the junction contained 9 bases not matched to a gene. Germline lookup yields CDR1 SGHRS and CDR2 YFSETQ. The CDR3 region is CASSSSGSLMNEQFF. Written as DNA, the CDR3 is TGCGCCAGCAGCTCGAGCGGGAGCCTGATGAATGAGCAGTTCTTC.

This clonotype was observed a few times. The chain joins TRBV18 to TRBJ2-7, with no clear D. Per germline, CDR1 KGHSH and CDR2 LQKENI. This CDR3 comprises 14 residues. Between the trimmed V and J ends, which lost 6 bases and 2 bases, there was a span of 14 bases. CDR3: CASSPSTVAYEQYF. DNA of the CDR3: TGTGCCAGCTCCCCAAGCACAGTAGCCTACGAGCAGTACTTC.

V is TRBV5-1 and J is TRBJ1-2; D uncertain. Looked up from germline, CDR1 is SGHRS and CDR2 is YFSETQ. With 2 bases removed from V and 1 base from J, the gap between germline ends came to 6 bases. The CDR3 extends over 13 amino acids. CDR3 protein: CASSFGNNYGYTF. The CDR3 DNA reads TGCGCCAGCAGCTTTGGGAATAACTATGGCTACACCTTC.

There are a few counts of this clonotype. The V call is TRBV12-3 or TRBV12-4, the J call TRBJ2-3; weak D call: TRBD2 (7 bases). With 4 bases removed from V and 4 bases from J, the gap between germline ends came to 12 bases. This CDR3 region has 14 residues. The CDR3 DNA sequence: TGTGCCAGCAGTTCGGGGGGCCATCCAGATACGCAGTATTTT. It yields the protein CASSSGGHPDTQYF.

At least ten counts were recorded for this clonotype. The rearrangement joins TRBV20-1 to TRBJ2-1, with 7 bases fitting TRBD2. Trimming removed 0 bases from V and 2 bases from J; junction bases left unmatched: 7. CDR3 length: 16 residues. Germline assignment: CDR1 DFQATT and CDR2 SNEGSKA (reference sequence). The chain's CDR3 is CSARDDNREAYNEQFF. Here the CDR3 DNA reads TGCAGTGCTAGAGATGATAACCGGGAGGCCTACAATGAGCAGTTCTTC.

The J gene is TRBJ2-1, the V gene TRBV7-2; D is perhaps TRBD2 (6 bases). This CDR3 contains 16 residues. Trimming left V 5 bases short and J 0 bases short, with 14 bases between. Germline V gene lookup returns CDR1 SGHTA and CDR2 FQGNSA. DNA for the CDR3: TGTGCCAGCAGCCGATTAGCGGAGAGCTCCTACAATGAGCAGTTCTTC. Translating it yields CASSRLAESSYNEQFF.

The table lists this clonotype with many counts. The V call is TRBV5-6, the J call TRBJ2-3; D is tentatively TRBD1 or TRBD2 (7 bases each). The ends were cut back, 4 bases at V and 13 bases at J, with 19 bases in the middle. This CDR3 has 13 residues. Germline assignment: CDR1 SGHDT and CDR2 YYEEEE. CDR3 protein: CASSVTQGSGEYF. The CDR3 nucleotides read TGTGCCAGCAGCGTAACACAGGGGAGCGGGGAGTATTTT. Drawing the rest from reference TRBV5-6 and TRBJ2-3, the complete variable domain is DAGVTQSPTHLIKTRGQQVTLRCSPKSGHDTVSWYQQALGQGPQFIFQYYEEEERQRGNFPDRFSGHQFPNYSSELNVNALLLGDSALYLCASSVTQGSGEYFGPGTRLTVL.